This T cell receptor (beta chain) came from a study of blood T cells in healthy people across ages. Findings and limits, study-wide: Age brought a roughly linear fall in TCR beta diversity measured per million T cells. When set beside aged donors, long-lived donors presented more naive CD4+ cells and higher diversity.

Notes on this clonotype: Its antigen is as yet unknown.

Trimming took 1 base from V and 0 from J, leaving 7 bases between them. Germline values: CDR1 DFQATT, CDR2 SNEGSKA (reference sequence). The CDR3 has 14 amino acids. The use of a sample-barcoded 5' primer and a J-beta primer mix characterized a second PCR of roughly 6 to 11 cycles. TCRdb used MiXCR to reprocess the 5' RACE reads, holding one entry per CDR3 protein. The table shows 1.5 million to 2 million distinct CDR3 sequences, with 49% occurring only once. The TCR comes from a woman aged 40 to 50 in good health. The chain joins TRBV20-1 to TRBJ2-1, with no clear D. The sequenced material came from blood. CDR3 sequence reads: CSARALVSYNEQFF. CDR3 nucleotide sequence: TGCAGTGCTAGAGCCCTGGTCTCCTACAATGAGCAGTTCTTC.